Listed below are T cell receptor beta chains from one sample, sequenced in a study of T cells expressing NK-cell markers. TCRdb reanalyzed the 5' RACE reads and collapses them to one entry per CDR3 protein, without DNA. This sample contains approximately 420,000 distinct CDR3 sequences. Sequencing was carried out using blood T cells: a sorted CD56 or NKG2C T cell subset, CD4+ or CD8+ T cells, or bulk PBMC T cells (not recorded which). The source is a woman in her 50s in good health. CDR3s include the opening cysteine and the closing phenylalanine or tryptophan.

V	J	CDR3
TRBV5-1	TRBJ2-1	CASRLAGGDNEQFF
TRBV29-1	TRBJ2-3	CSVDAGQGDPDTQYF
TRBV20-1	TRBJ2-1	CSARGPPSYNEQFF
TRBV18	TRBJ2-1	CATLPGRGYNEQFF
TRBV5-1	TRBJ2-2	CASSLELAGGSKTGELFF
TRBV10-2	TRBJ2-1	CASMTDAYNEQFF
TRBV27	TRBJ1-4	CASSPGADEKLFF
TRBV29-1	TRBJ1-1	CSVAPLTGVEAFF
TRBV6-5	TRBJ2-1	CASTTATSSLYNEQFF
TRBV7-3	TRBJ2-6	CASKIGGPGANVLTF
TRBV5-1	TRBJ2-7	CASSIGPYRGDEQYF
TRBV7-9	TRBJ2-1	CASTDRDFKFF
TRBV12-3/TRBV12-4	TRBJ2-2	CASTGGRGTNTGELFF
TRBV24-1	TRBJ2-1	CATSSPGTGVLYEQFF
TRBV20-1	TRBJ2-7	CSAKGNIAGRPSYEQYF
TRBV7-8	TRBJ2-1	CASSPWTEKNEQFF
TRBV11-3	TRBJ2-1	CASARTGAEGNEQFF
TRBV3-1	TRBJ2-1	CASSQAWDNEQFF
TRBV29-1	TRBJ2-5	CSVAGLKETQYF
TRBV12-3/TRBV12-4	TRBJ2-5	CASSPGPPLGETQYF
TRBV7-9	TRBJ2-3	CASGAGTRTDTQYF
TRBV12-5	TRBJ2-1	CASGLSDYLEQFF
TRBV30	TRBJ2-7	CAWSEGTGREQYF
TRBV28	TRBJ2-1	CASTSVDTSQFF
TRBV10-3	TRBJ2-7	CAISDSSATYEQYF
TRBV29-1	TRBJ1-3	CSVDRGAGGNTIYF
TRBV5-1	TRBJ1-1	CASSLVPGMNTEAFF
TRBV5-1	TRBJ2-5	CASSGPPRETQYF
TRBV12-3/TRBV12-4	TRBJ1-1	CASSLGTDNTEAFF
TRBV2	TRBJ2-6	CASSEMGHQSRANVLTF
TRBV29-1	TRBJ2-7	CSVEEEISGRAFEQYF
TRBV15	TRBJ2-1	CATSRDFTSGSNEQFF
TRBV4-1	TRBJ1-2	CASSQDMDGGYTF
TRBV20-1	TRBJ2-1	CSARTGTSGFHNEQFF
TRBV7-2	TRBJ2-7	CASSLVQNSYEQYF
TRBV4-1	TRBJ2-5	CASSERPAEEETQYF
TRBV3-1	TRBJ2-1	CASSGGGLMNEQFF
TRBV29-1	TRBJ1-2	CSVEGELTGGGYTF
TRBV29-1	TRBJ2-1	CSVEDAGTGANEQFF
TRBV4-2	TRBJ2-2	CASSPRQGAAGELFF
TRBV12-3/TRBV12-4	TRBJ1-5	CASQLGVGQPQHF